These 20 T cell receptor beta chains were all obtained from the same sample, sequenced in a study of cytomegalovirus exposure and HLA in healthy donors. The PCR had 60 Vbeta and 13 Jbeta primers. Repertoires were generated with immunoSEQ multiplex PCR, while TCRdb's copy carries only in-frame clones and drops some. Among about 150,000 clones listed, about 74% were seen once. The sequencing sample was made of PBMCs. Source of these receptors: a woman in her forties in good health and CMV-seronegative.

The CDR3 DNA reads TGTGCCAGCACTTACACCGGGGAGCTGTTTTTT. Translated: CASTYTGELFF. The chain has TRBV7-9 and TRBJ2-2; D remains ambiguous. Germline loops: CDR1 SEHNR, CDR2 FQNEAQ (reference sequence). The ends were cut back, 7 bases at V and 3 bases at J, with 3 bases in the middle. The CDR3 is 11 residues long.

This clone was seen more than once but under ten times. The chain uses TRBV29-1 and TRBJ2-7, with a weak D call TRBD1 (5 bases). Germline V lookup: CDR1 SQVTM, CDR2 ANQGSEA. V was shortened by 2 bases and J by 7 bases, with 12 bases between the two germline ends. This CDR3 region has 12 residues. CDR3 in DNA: TGCAGCGTTGAACAGGGATCAGTAGAGCAGTACTTC. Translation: CSVEQGSVEQYF.

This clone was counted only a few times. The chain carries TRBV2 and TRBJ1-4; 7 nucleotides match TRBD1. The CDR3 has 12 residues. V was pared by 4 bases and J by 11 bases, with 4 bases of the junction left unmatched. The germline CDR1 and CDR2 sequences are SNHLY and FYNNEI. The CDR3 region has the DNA TGTGCCAGCAGTGCAGGGGGATGGAAACTGTTTTTT. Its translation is CASSAGGWKLFF.

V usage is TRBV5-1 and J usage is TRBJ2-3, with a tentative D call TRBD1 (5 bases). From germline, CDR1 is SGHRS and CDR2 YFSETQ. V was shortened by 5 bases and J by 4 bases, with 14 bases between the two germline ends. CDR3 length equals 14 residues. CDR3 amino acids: CASRRLGAPDTQYF. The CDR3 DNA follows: TGCGCCAGCAGACGGTTAGGGGCCCCAGATACGCAGTATTTT.

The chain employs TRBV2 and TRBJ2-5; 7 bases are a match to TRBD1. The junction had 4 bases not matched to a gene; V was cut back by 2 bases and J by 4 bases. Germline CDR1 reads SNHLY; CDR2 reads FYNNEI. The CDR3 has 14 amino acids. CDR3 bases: TGTGCCAGCAGTGAACAGGGGGTCGGAGAGACCCAGTACTTC. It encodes CASSEQGVGETQYF. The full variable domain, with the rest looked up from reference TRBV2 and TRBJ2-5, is EPEVTQTPSHQVTQMGQEVILRCVPISNHLYFYWYRQILGQKVEFLVSFYNNEISEKSEIFDDQFSVERPDGSNFTLKIRSTKLEDSAMYFCASSEQGVGETQYFGPGTRLLVL.

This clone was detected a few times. Written as DNA, the CDR3 is TGTGCCAGCAGTGACACTAGCGGGGGCACAGATACGCAGTATTTT. Translated, it gives CASSDTSGGTDTQYF. This chain connects TRBV6-4 to TRBJ2-3; 10 nucleotides match TRBD2. Germline CDR1 is MRHNA and CDR2 is SNTAGT. The CDR3 length is 15 residues. Losses at the gene ends were 2 bases for V and 1 base for J; bases not matched to a gene: 0.

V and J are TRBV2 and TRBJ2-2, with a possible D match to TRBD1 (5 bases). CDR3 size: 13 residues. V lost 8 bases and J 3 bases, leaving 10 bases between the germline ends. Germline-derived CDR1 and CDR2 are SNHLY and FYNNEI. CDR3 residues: CASVKGHTGELFF. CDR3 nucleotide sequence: TGTGCCAGCGTGAAGGGGCACACCGGGGAGCTGTTTTTT.

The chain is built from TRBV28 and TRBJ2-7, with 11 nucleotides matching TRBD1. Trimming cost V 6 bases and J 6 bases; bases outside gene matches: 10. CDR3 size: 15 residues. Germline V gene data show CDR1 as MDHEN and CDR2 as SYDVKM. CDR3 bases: TGTGCCAGCAGAACCGAGGACAGGGGGCGAGGCGAGCAGTACTTC. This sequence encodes CASRTEDRGRGEQYF.

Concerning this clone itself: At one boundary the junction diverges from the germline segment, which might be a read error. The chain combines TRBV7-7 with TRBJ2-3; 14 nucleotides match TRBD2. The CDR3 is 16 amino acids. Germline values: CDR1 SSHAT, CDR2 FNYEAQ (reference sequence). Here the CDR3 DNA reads TGTGCTAGCAGCCCGGGACTAGCGGGGGCCCAGCACGCGCAGTATTTT. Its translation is CASSPGLAGAQHAQYF.

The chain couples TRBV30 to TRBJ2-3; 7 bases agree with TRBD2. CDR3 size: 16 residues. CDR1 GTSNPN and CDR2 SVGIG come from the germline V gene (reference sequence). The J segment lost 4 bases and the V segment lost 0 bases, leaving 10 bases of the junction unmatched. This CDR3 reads CAWSVLPAGVADTQYF. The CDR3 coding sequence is TGTGCCTGGAGTGTACTCCCCGCGGGGGTGGCAGATACGCAGTATTTT.

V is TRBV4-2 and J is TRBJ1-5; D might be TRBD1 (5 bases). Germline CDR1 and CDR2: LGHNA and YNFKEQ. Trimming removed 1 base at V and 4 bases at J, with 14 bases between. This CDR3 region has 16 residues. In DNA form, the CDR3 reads TGTGCCAGCAGCCAAGGTTTAGGGGTCCGAAATCAGCCCCAGCATTTT. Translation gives CASSQGLGVRNQPQHF.

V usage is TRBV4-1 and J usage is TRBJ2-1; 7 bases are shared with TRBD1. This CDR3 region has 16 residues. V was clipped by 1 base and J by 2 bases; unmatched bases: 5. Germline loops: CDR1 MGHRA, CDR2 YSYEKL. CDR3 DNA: TGCGCCAGCAGCCAAGCGGTGACAGGGACCTACAATGAGCAGTTCTTC. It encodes CASSQAVTGTYNEQFF.

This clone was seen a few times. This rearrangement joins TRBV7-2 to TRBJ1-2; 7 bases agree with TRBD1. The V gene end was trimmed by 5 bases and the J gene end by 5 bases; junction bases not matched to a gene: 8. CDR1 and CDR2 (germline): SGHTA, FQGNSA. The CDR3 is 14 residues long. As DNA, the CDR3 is TGTGCCAGCAGCGGATGGGACAGCCTTTATGGCTACACCTTC. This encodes CASSGWDSLYGYTF. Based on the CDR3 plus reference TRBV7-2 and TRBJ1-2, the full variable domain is GAGVSQSPSNKVTEKGKDVELRCDPISGHTALYWYRQSLGQGLEFLIYFQGNSAPDKSGLPSDRFSAERTGGSVSTLTIQRTQQEDSAVYLCASSGWDSLYGYTFGSGTRLTVV.

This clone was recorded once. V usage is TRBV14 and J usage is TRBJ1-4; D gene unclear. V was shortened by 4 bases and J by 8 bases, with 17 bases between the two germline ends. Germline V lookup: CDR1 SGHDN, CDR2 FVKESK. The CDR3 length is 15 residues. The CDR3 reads CASSPARGGNEKLFF. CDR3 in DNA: TGTGCCAGCAGCCCGGCCCGCGGAGGGAACGAAAAACTGTTTTTT.

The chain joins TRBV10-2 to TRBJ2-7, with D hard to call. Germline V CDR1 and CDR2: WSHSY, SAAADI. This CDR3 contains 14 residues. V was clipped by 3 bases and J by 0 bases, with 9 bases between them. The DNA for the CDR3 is TGCGCCAGCAGTGACATCCCGAGCTCCTACGAGCAGTACTTC. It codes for CASSDIPSSYEQYF.

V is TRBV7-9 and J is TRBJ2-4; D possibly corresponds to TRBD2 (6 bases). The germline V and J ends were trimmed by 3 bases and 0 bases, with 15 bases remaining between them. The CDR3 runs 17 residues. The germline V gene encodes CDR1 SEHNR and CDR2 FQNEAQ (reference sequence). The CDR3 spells CASSFPTSLEAKNIQYF. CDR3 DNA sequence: TGTGCCAGCAGCTTTCCAACTAGCTTGGAAGCCAAAAACATTCAGTACTTC.

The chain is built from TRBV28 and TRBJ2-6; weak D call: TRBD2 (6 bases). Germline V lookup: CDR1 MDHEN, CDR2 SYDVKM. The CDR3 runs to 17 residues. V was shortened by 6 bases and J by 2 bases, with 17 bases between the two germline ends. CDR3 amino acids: CASRPGRGTAGANVLTF. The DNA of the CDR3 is TGTGCCAGCAGGCCGGGACGCGGGACCGCTGGGGCCAACGTCCTGACTTTC.

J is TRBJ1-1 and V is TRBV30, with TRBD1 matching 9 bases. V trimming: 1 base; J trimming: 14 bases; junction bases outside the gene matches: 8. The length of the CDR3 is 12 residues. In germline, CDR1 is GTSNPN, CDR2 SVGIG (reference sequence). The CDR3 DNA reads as TGTGCCTGGAGTGGGACAGGGGTCGCTACGTTCTTT. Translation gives CAWSGTGVATFF.

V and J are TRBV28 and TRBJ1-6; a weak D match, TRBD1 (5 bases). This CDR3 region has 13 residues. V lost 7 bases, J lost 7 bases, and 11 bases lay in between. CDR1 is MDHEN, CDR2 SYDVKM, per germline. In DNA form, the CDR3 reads TGTGCCAGCATCGGGGGAGGGAATTCACCCCTCCACTTT. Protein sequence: CASIGGGNSPLHF.

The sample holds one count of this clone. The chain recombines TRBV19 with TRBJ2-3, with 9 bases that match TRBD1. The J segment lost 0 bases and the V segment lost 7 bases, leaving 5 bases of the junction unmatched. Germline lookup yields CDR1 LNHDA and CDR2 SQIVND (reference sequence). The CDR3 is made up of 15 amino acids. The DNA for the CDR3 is TGTGCCAGTAAAGGGACAGGGTTAAGCACAGATACGCAGTATTTT. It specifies CASKGTGLSTDTQYF.